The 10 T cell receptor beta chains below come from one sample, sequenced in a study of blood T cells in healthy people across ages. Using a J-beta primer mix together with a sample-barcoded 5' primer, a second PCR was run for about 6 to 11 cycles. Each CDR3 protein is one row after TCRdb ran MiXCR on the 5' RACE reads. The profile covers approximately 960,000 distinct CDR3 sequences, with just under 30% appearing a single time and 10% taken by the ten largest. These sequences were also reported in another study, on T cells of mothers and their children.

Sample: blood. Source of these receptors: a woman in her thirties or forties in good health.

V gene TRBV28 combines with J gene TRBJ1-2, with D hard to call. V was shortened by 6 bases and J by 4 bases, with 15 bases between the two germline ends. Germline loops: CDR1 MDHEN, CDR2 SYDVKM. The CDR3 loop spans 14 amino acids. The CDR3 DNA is TGTGCCAGCAGGTTGCTTGGGAACCCCTATGGCTACACCTTC. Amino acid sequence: CASRLLGNPYGYTF.

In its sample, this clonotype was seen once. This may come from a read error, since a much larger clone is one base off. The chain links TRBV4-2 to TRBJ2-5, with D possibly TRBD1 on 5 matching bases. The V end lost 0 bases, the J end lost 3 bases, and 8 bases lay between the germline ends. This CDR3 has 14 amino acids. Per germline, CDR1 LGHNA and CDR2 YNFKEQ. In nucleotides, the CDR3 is TGTGCCAGCAGCCAAGAGTCCAGGGAAGAGACCCAGTACTTC. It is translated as CASSQESREETQYF.

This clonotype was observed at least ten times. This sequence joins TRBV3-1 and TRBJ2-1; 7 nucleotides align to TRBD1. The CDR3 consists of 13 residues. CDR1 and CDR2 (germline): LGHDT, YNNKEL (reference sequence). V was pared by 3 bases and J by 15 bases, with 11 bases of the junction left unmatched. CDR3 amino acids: CASSQVRARGLFF. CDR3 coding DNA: TGTGCCAGCAGCCAGGTACGGGCGAGGGGGCTGTTCTTC.

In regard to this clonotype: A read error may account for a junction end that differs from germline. DNA for the CDR3: TGTGCCGTCAGTGAGTCGACTCGGGGAGGATCCCCCAGAGAGACCCAGTACTTC. Its translation: CAVSESTRGGSPRETQYF. This chain uses TRBV10-3 with TRBJ2-5; possible D gene TRBD2, 6 bases. This CDR3 is built from 18 residues. Germline V gene lookup returns CDR1 ENHRY and CDR2 SYGVKD.

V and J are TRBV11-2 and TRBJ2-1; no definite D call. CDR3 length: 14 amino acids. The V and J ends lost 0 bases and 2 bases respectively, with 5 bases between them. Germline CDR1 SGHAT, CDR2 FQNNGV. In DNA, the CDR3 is TGTGCCAGCAGCTTAGATCTTGCCTACAATGAGCAGTTCTTC. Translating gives CASSLDLAYNEQFF. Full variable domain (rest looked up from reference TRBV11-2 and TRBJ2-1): EAGVAQSPRYKIIEKRQSVAFWCNPISGHATLYWYQQILGQGPKLLIQFQNNGVVDDSQLPKDRFSAERLKGVDSTLKIQPAKLEDSAVYLCASSLDLAYNEQFFGPGTRLTVL.

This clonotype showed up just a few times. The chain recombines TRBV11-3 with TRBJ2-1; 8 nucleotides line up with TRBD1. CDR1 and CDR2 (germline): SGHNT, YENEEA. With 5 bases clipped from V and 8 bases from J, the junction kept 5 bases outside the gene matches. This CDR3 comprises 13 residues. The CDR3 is CASSIQGAYEQFF. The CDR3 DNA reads TGTGCCAGCAGCATTCAGGGGGCTTATGAGCAGTTCTTC.

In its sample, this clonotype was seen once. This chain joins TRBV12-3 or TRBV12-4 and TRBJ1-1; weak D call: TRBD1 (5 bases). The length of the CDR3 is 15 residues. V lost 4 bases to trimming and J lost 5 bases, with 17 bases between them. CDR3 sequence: CASSSRTDGGTEAFF. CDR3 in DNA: TGTGCCAGCAGTTCTCGGACTGACGGGGGTACTGAAGCTTTCTTT.

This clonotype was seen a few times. In DNA, the CDR3 is TGTGCCAGCAGCTCGACCGGGACAGGGCATTCACCCCTCCACTTT. Its translation is CASSSTGTGHSPLHF. The chain links TRBV7-2 to TRBJ1-6; 9 bases map to TRBD1. CDR1 and CDR2 from the germline V gene are SGHTA and FQGNSA. The CDR3 loop spans 15 amino acids. The trim removed 4 bases at V and 8 bases at J, leaving 6 bases unmatched.

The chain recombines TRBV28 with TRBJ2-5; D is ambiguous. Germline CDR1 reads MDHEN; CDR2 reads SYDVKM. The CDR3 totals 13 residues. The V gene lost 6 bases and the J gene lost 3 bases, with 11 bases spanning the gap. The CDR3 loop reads CASSWGPKETQYF. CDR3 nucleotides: TGTGCCAGCAGCTGGGGTCCGAAAGAGACCCAGTACTTC.

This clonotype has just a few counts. The CDR3 region is CAWGGRISYEQYF. The CDR3 DNA sequence: TGTGCCTGGGGGGGCAGAATCTCCTACGAGCAGTACTTC. This rearrangement joins TRBV30 to TRBJ2-7; a weak D match, TRBD1 (6 bases). Trimming took off 5 bases at V and 0 bases at J, with 11 bases between the two ends. The CDR3 totals 13 residues. CDR1 is GTSNPN and CDR2 is SVGIG in the germline V gene (reference sequence).